This TCR beta chain was sequenced in a study of regulatory T cells in long-lasting Graves disease. Study at large: Over 5 years of antithyroid drugs plus positive TSH receptor antibodies defined persistent Graves' disease.

Study results and caveats: Possibly, accuracy suffered from the small sample size.

The CDR3 sequence is 16 residues long. CDR1 is MNHNS and CDR2 is SASEGT in the germline V gene. V lost 4 bases, J lost 6 bases, and 22 bases lay in between. In the case of this clonotype: Its antigen is undetermined.

Both iRepertoire HTBI primers and Arm-PCR of CDR3 regions were used to build the TCR beta libraries. Via MiXCR, TCRdb re-called the multiplex PCR reads, giving one row per CDR3 protein. The repertoire holds approximately 470,000 distinct CDR3 sequences, with around 21% as singletons. Specified time point: persistent/refractory GD, antithyroid drugs over 5 years with positive TRAb. Preparation of the TCR library used RNA extracted from PBMCs. The gene calls are TRBV6-1 and TRBJ2-7; D assignment may be TRBD1 or TRBD2 (6 bases each). This TCR came from a female donor with Graves disease. The sequences come from peripheral blood mononuclear cells (PBMCs), collected when the disease was refractory, from a patient treated with antithyroid drugs. CDR3 nucleotide sequence: TGTGCCAGCAGTGCCACAAAGGGGCGAAAGGGGGGCGAGCAGTACTTC. Translation gives CASSATKGRKGGEQYF.